This TCR beta chain stems from a study of metastatic and nonmetastatic thyroid tumors. The overall study: Across peripheral blood and tumor or nodule tissue samples taken from malignant and benign thyroid patients, the repertoires were compared with one another. Points from the study as a whole: Reported TCR beta diversity, measured in blood and tumor, was significantly higher for malignant thyroid tumors than for benign nodules.

In the original processing: A classifier of distant metastasis in papillary thyroid cancer was built from CDR3 differences (across clinicopathological groups). TCRdb re-processed the PCR reads through MiXCR. The authors' filters were not applied to this entry. The table records fewer than 50,000 clones, about 15% of them present only once. V lost 4 bases, J lost 9 bases, and 8 bases stayed unmatched. Germline CDR1 and CDR2: ENHRY and SYGVKD. The CDR3 totals 15 residues. This clone was recorded many times. The antigen is unknown. Patients had received no treatment of any kind before thyroid surgery. This clonotype was obtained from a female donor with papillary thyroid cancer or a benign thyroid nodule (not recorded which). Some clones in this sample may be carry-over from other donors' samples. Sequenced material: blood. This rearrangement joins TRBV10-3 to TRBJ2-1; 11 nucleotides line up with TRBD2. The CDR3: CAISVLAGVKVEQFF. The CDR3 coding sequence is TGTGCCATCAGTGTACTAGCGGGAGTCAAGGTTGAGCAGTTCTTC.